This T cell receptor (beta chain) originates from a study of shared clonotypes between healthy human individuals. Study-level points and caveats: Even with large depth, rarefaction showed that sorted-subset sequencing was incomplete. Sharing of clonotypes among donors was expected to vary with sequencing depth.

In germline, CDR1 is SGHAT, CDR2 FQNNGV. The CDR3 spans 14 residues. The V end lost 4 bases, the J end lost 4 bases, and 14 bases lay between the germline ends. This clone was seen a few times. The target antigen is unknown. Each of the donors was a healthy adult who was HIV-negative and had not had a recent acute infection or vaccination. From CD4+ cells came CD45RA+ naive and CD45RA-negative memory subsets. Here immunoSEQ multiplex PCR was the method, and the copy in TCRdb shows in-frame clones only, minus some. This sample has 600,000 to 800,000 clones, with roughly two thirds found just once. Sequenced sample: memory CD4+ T cells sorted from blood. Regarding subset: CD45RA-negative fraction. The chain has TRBV11-2 and TRBJ2-7, with D hard to call. The receptor's source is a woman aged 25 to 39 in good health. This chain's CDR3 is CASSSRPGPYEQYF. CDR3 nucleotide sequence: TGTGCCAGCAGCTCCAGACCCGGACCGTACGAGCAGTACTTC. Together with reference TRBV11-2 and TRBJ2-7, the CDR3 gives the full variable domain: EAGVAQSPRYKIIEKRQSVAFWCNPISGHATLYWYQQILGQGPKLLIQFQNNGVVDDSQLPKDRFSAERLKGVDSTLKIQPAKLEDSAVYLCASSSRPGPYEQYFGPGTRLTVT.